The 15 T cell receptor beta chains given below trace back to one sample, sequenced in a study of blood T cell repertoires in COVID-19. Repertoires were generated with immunoSEQ multiplex PCR, while TCRdb's copy carries only in-frame clones and drops some. The sample has 150,000 or so clones; 90% to 95% are singletons. Sequenced material: peripheral blood. These receptors came from a woman aged 55-69 years with COVID-19, enrolled during active disease.

As regards this clone: The sample holds other DNA sequences that translate to the same CDR3. This sequence joins TRBV19 and TRBJ1-1; 9 bases line up with TRBD1. The junction had 5 bases not matched to a gene; V was cut back by 9 bases and J by 3 bases. This CDR3 comprises 13 residues. CDR1 is LNHDA and CDR2 is SQIVND in the germline V gene (reference sequence). The CDR3 DNA sequence: TGTGCCAGCCGTAGACAGGGGGACACTGAAGCTTTCTTT. Its protein product is CASRRQGDTEAFF.

The chain has TRBV5-1 and TRBJ1-1, with 10 bases fitting TRBD1. Germline trimming cut 4 bases from V and 3 bases from J; bases unmatched to any gene: 9. CDR1 is SGHRS, CDR2 YFSETQ, per germline. CDR3 length: 16 amino acids. The CDR3 reads CASSPGTGDWDTEAFF. The CDR3 nucleotides read TGCGCCAGCAGCCCCGGGACAGGGGATTGGGACACTGAAGCTTTCTTT.

This CDR3 reads CASSHADRNTEAFF. As DNA, the CDR3 is TGTGCCAGCAGCCATGCCGACAGGAACACTGAAGCTTTCTTT. The chain uses TRBV3-1 (or the pseudogene TRBV3-2) and TRBJ1-1; weak D call: TRBD1 (5 bases). V gave up 3 bases and J gave up 1 base, with 9 bases separating them. Looked up from germline, CDR1 is LGHDT and CDR2 is YNNKEL (reference sequence). The CDR3 is 14 amino acids.

This rearrangement joins TRBV7-9 to TRBJ1-1, with 7 bases identical to TRBD1. The V gene end was trimmed by 5 bases and the J gene end by 7 bases; junction bases not matched to a gene: 10. Germline loops: CDR1 SEHNR, CDR2 FQNEAQ (reference sequence). The CDR3 runs to 14 residues. The CDR3 loop is CASSPRQGFGEAFF. CDR3 nucleotide sequence: TGTGCCAGCAGCCCGAGACAGGGATTCGGTGAAGCTTTCTTT.

The chain recombines TRBV2 with TRBJ1-1, with D perhaps matching TRBD1 (5 bases). V was shortened by 6 bases and J by 0 bases, with 11 bases between the two germline ends. CDR3 length equals 14 residues. In germline, CDR1 is SNHLY, CDR2 FYNNEI. In DNA form, the CDR3 reads TGTGCCAGCAGGGGGCAGACCATGAACACTGAAGCTTTCTTT. The encoded protein is CASRGQTMNTEAFF.

J is TRBJ1-3 and V is TRBV4-3; the D is unclear. CDR1 is LGHNA, CDR2 YSLEER, per germline. V lost 0 bases, J lost 1 base, and 7 bases lay in between. This CDR3 comprises 15 residues. CDR3 sequence (DNA): TGCGCCAGCAGCCAAGATTTCCTTTCTGGAAACACCATATATTTT. Amino acid sequence: CASSQDFLSGNTIYF.

The V and J genes are TRBV3-1 (or the pseudogene TRBV3-2) and TRBJ1-2; 7 bases map to TRBD1. V shed 5 bases, J shed 11 bases, and the junction held 14 bases outside the gene matches. This CDR3 is built from 14 residues. CDR1 LGHDT and CDR2 YNNKEL come from the germline V gene (reference sequence). DNA of the CDR3: TGTGCCAGCAGCGATCGACAGGGTTCGAGGCGATACACCTTC. Translation: CASSDRQGSRRYTF.

This chain joins TRBV14 and TRBJ2-7; TRBD1 agrees at 8 bases. The length of the CDR3 is 18 residues. V was clipped by 4 bases and J by 3 bases; unmatched bases: 17. CDR1 and CDR2 (germline): SGHDN, FVKESK. The CDR3 nucleotides are TGTGCCAGCAGCCCAAAGCAGCCTGGACAGGGAAAAAACTACGAGCAGTACTTC. Protein sequence: CASSPKQPGQGKNYEQYF.

The chain is built from TRBV6-5 and TRBJ2-1; 7 bases are shared with TRBD1. Germline loops: CDR1 MNHEY, CDR2 SVGAGI. The length of the CDR3 is 14 residues. V shed 8 bases and J 7 bases; nucleotides not matched to a gene: 11. DNA of the CDR3: TGTGCCAGCCGAACGAGGGGGCAAAATAATGAGCAGTTCTTC. As protein: CASRTRGQNNEQFF.

This rearrangement joins TRBV18 to TRBJ1-4; D is undetermined. CDR1 KGHSH and CDR2 LQKENI come from the germline V gene. Trimming took 2 bases from V and 7 from J, leaving 14 bases between them. This CDR3 has 15 residues. CDR3 sequence reads: CASSPGGVSGEKLFF. The CDR3 nucleotides read TGTGCCAGCTCACCAGGCGGGGTATCAGGTGAAAAACTGTTTTTT.

V is TRBV2 and J is TRBJ1-1; 7 positions match TRBD1. The germline gives CDR1 SNHLY, CDR2 FYNNEI. V trimming: 7 bases; J trimming: 7 bases; junction bases outside the gene matches: 9. This CDR3 comprises 13 residues. CDR3 sequence (DNA): TGTGCCAGCACCCAAGGGGACAGAGGTGAAGCTTTCTTT. Protein sequence: CASTQGDRGEAFF.

The chain uses TRBV6-5 and TRBJ1-1; D ambiguous. The CDR3 is made up of 14 amino acids. The germline CDR1 and CDR2 sequences are MNHEY and SVGAGI. V lost 5 bases, J lost 1 base, and 11 bases lay in between. The CDR3 sequence: CASSLRRTNTEAFF. The CDR3 nucleotides read TGTGCCAGCAGTCTCCGGAGAACGAACACTGAAGCTTTCTTT.

V is TRBV11-2 and J is TRBJ1-2, with D possibly being TRBD1 (5 bases). Germline-derived CDR1 and CDR2 are SGHAT and FQNNGV. CDR3 length equals 13 residues. The germline V and J ends were trimmed by 1 base and 7 bases, with 10 bases remaining between them. CDR3 residues: CASSLVAGVGYTF. The DNA of the CDR3 is TGTGCCAGCAGCTTAGTTGCGGGGGTTGGCTACACCTTC. The full variable domain, with the rest looked up from reference TRBV11-2 and TRBJ1-2, is EAGVAQSPRYKIIEKRQSVAFWCNPISGHATLYWYQQILGQGPKLLIQFQNNGVVDDSQLPKDRFSAERLKGVDSTLKIQPAKLEDSAVYLCASSLVAGVGYTFGSGTRLTVV.

CDR3 DNA sequence: TGTGCCAGTAGTAGAGGGGGCTTGAGCACTGAAGCTTTCTTT. Translating it yields CASSRGGLSTEAFF. The rearrangement joins TRBV19 to TRBJ1-1, with 7 bases identical to TRBD1. CDR1 and CDR2 (germline): LNHDA, SQIVND (reference sequence). The CDR3 is 14 amino acids. V was clipped by 4 bases and J by 4 bases; unmatched bases: 6.

The chain has TRBV5-1 and TRBJ1-1; D is possibly TRBD1 (5 bases). This CDR3 has 16 amino acids. The ends were cut back, 2 bases at V and 4 bases at J, with 18 bases in the middle. Germline CDR1 SGHRS, CDR2 YFSETQ. CDR3 region: CASSFSQGWSGTEAFF. CDR3 coding DNA: TGCGCCAGCAGCTTTTCTCAGGGCTGGTCGGGCACTGAAGCTTTCTTT.